A single sample is the source of the 7 T cell receptor beta chains below, sequenced in a study of long-term antiretroviral therapy in people with HIV. At survey level, the immunoSEQ assay was run in its v3.0 version. Some clones are missing from TCRdb's copy, which holds only in-frame ones; the method was immunoSEQ multiplex PCR. The top ten hold about a fifth of the sample, which has approximately 13,000 clones, about three quarters seen once. The source was unsorted PBMCs, collected 1.3 years before starting antiretroviral therapy. The source of these receptors is a man aged 35-49 years with HIV.

This clone was seen more than once but under ten times. The chain joins TRBV7-9 to TRBJ2-7; D unresolved. V lost 4 bases, J lost 4 bases, and 5 bases lay in between. This CDR3 has 11 residues. The germline V gene encodes CDR1 SEHNR and CDR2 FQNEAQ (reference sequence). In DNA form, the CDR3 reads TGTGCCAGCAGCTCCCAGTACGAGCAGTACTTC. This encodes CASSSQYEQYF.

J is TRBJ1-4 and V is TRBV9; no clear D. V gave up 0 bases and J gave up 6 bases, with 12 bases separating them. The CDR3 consists of 15 residues. CDR1 is SGDLS and CDR2 is YYNGEE in the germline V gene. CDR3 bases: TGTGCCAGCAGCGTAGATGGGCAGAGGGATGAAAAACTGTTTTTT. Translated, it gives CASSVDGQRDEKLFF.

This clone appeared a few times. The chain joins TRBV27 to TRBJ2-4; the match to TRBD2 covers 7 bases. Trimming removed 6 bases from V and 0 bases from J; junction bases left unmatched: 2. Germline CDR1 reads MNHEY; CDR2 reads SMNVEV (reference sequence). There are 14 residues in the CDR3. The CDR3, as DNA: TGTGCCAGCAGCGAGCGGGGAGCCAAAAACATTCAGTACTTC. Its protein product is CASSERGAKNIQYF.

CDR3 residues: CASSGRTEFHYGYTF. In DNA, the CDR3 is TGTGCCAGCTCGGGGCGGACAGAGTTTCACTATGGCTACACCTTC. V usage is TRBV18 and J usage is TRBJ1-2; possibly TRBD1 for D (6 bases). Germline CDR1 reads KGHSH; CDR2 reads LQKENI. The CDR3 has 15 amino acids. V shed 6 bases and J shed 3 bases, with 17 bases lying between them. Based on the CDR3 plus reference TRBV18 and TRBJ1-2, the full variable domain is NAGVMQNPRHLVRRRGQEARLRCSPMKGHSHVYWYRQLPEEGLKFMVYLQKENIIDESGMPKERFSAEFPKEGPSILRIQQVVRGDSAAYFCASSGRTEFHYGYTFGSGTRLTVV.

This sequence joins TRBV4-1 and TRBJ2-7; D is unresolved. V was trimmed by 1 base and J by 3 bases, leaving 7 bases between them. From germline, CDR1 is MGHRA and CDR2 YSYEKL. The CDR3 runs to 13 residues. CDR3 region: CASSQGLGYEQYF. CDR3 DNA: TGCGCCAGCAGCCAAGGACTGGGCTACGAGCAGTACTTC.

This clone was recorded once. The chain uses TRBV13 and TRBJ2-1, with 13 bases aligning to TRBD2. V lost 5 bases and J lost 5; bases outside the gene matches: 6. Looked up from germline, CDR1 is PRHDT and CDR2 is FYEKMQ (reference sequence). This CDR3 spans 16 amino acids. The CDR3 sequence is CASSPTGTSGDNEQFF. Here the CDR3 DNA reads TGTGCCAGCAGCCCGACCGGGACTAGCGGGGACAATGAGCAGTTCTTC.

V usage is TRBV19 and J usage is TRBJ2-5; 9 nucleotides match TRBD2. Germline values: CDR1 LNHDA, CDR2 SQIVND (reference sequence). The CDR3 covers 19 residues. V lost 5 bases and J lost 1; bases outside the gene matches: 17. CDR3 loop: CASSALHYLRGGFQETQYF. As DNA, the CDR3 is TGTGCCAGTAGTGCCCTCCACTATTTGCGGGGGGGCTTCCAAGAGACCCAGTACTTC.